A selection of T cell receptor beta chains follows, all from one sample in a study of T cells after yellow fever vaccination. TCRdb called the 5' RACE reads again in MiXCR, with one record for every CDR3 protein. The repertoire holds 350,000 to 450,000 distinct CDR3 sequences, with roughly a sixth as singletons. The specimen was PBMCs, collected before the yellow fever booster vaccination. The receptors stem from a man between 18 and 35 years old who received the YFV17D yellow fever vaccine. Both conserved end residues are part of each CDR3. D genes are given only for firm matches. Only some rows state a clone size, as once, few, many or a class for expanded clones.

TRBD2 | TRBJ2-3 | once | TRBV6-2/TRBV6-3 | TGTGCCAGCAGTTATGGTAGCGGGGGTCGAGGGGCGCAGTATTTT | CASSYGSGGRGAQYF
TRBD2 | TRBJ2-2 | NA | TRBV12-3/TRBV12-4 | TGTGCCAGCAGTTTCCTAGCGGGCGTGAACACCGGGGAGCTGTTTTTT | CASSFLAGVNTGELFF
NA | TRBJ2-3 | many | TRBV20-1 | TGCAGTGCGAATCGCCCTGTGGGGGTCACAGATACGCAGTATTTT | CSANRPVGVTDTQYF
NA | TRBJ1-1 | NA | TRBV5-4 | TGTGCCAGCAGCTCGGGCCAGTGGTCTACTGAAGCTTTCTTT | CASSSGQWSTEAFF
NA | TRBJ2-7 | NA | TRBV11-1 | TGTGCCAGCAGCTTGGTTCTGCCGGGGATAACCTCCTACGAGCAGTACTTC | CASSLVLPGITSYEQYF
TRBD1 | TRBJ2-5 | NA | TRBV4-3 | TGCGCCAGCAGCCAAGAGACAGGGGAAGAGACCCAGTACTTC | CASSQETGEETQYF
NA | TRBJ1-2 | many | TRBV4-3 | TGCGCCAGCAGCCAAGATTGGGGGCACTATGGCTACACCTTC | CASSQDWGHYGYTF
TRBD1 | TRBJ1-2 | few | TRBV6-6 | TGTGCCAGCAGTTACGAGGGAACCGACAGGGCAGCGACCTTC | CASSYEGTDRAATF
NA | TRBJ1-1 | NA | TRBV10-3 | TGTGCCATCAGTGATAGAGGGGTTGGAGCTTTCTTT | CAISDRGVGAFF
TRBD1 | TRBJ1-1 | few | TRBV20-1 | TGCAGTGCTAGAGCCACAGGGGTCTTTACAGCTTTCTTT | CSARATGVFTAFF
NA | TRBJ2-2 | many | TRBV10-3 | TGTGCCATCAGTGAGTCTGGGAGAGGGGTCACCGGGGAGCTGTTTTTT | CAISESGRGVTGELFF
NA | TRBJ2-1 | NA | TRBV7-9 | TGTGCCAGCAGCCCTAGGTCGTACAATGAGCAGTTCTTC | CASSPRSYNEQFF
TRBD1 | TRBJ1-2 | many | TRBV19 | TGTGCCAGTAGTGTGACAGGGAGTCCTCCTGGCTACACCTTC | CASSVTGSPPGYTF
TRBD1 | TRBJ2-1 | NA | TRBV6-1 | TGTGCCAGCAGCGGGACACAGGGGGTCGGAAGAGGTGAGCAGTTCTTC | CASSGTQGVGRGEQFF
NA | TRBJ2-3 | once | TRBV6-2/TRBV6-3 | TGTGCCAGTCGTAGGACATCTGCTCAAGATACGCAGTATTTT | CASRRTSAQDTQYF
NA | TRBJ2-1 | many | TRBV7-2 | TGTGCCAGCAGCCCCCCGGGGGCGGGCTATGAGCAGTTCTTC | CASSPPGAGYEQFF